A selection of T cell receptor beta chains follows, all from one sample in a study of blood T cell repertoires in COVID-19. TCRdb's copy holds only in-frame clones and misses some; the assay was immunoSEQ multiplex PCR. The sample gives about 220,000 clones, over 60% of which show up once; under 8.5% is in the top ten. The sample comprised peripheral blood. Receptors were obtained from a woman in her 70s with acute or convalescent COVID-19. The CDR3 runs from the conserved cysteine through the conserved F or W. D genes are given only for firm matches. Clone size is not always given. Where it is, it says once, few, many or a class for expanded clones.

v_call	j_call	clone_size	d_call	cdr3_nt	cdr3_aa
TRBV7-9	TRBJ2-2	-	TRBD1	TGTGCCAGCAGTCTTCGACAGGGGCAGGGCACCGGGGAGCTGTTTTTT	CASSLRQGQGTGELFF
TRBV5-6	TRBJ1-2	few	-	TGTGCCAGCAGCTCGCAAGACAGCCCCTCTAACTATGGCTACACCTTC	CASSSQDSPSNYGYTF
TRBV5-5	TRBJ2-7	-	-	TGTGCCAGCAGCTTCGCCAGCGCTCCCTACGAGCAGTACTTC	CASSFASAPYEQYF
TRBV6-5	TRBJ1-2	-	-	TGTGCCAGCACTTTAGACAAGAACTATGGCTACACCTTC	CASTLDKNYGYTF
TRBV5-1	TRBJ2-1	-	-	TGCGCCAGCAGCTTGTTGGGCGGGACGGCGAGCGATGAGCAGTTCTTC	CASSLLGGTASDEQFF
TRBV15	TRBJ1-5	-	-	TGTGCCACCAGCAGAGTGCCCAGGGATAGCAATCAGCCCCAGCATTTT	CATSRVPRDSNQPQHF
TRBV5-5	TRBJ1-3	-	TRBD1	TGTGCCAGCAGCTTGACAGGGGCTGGAAACACCATATATTTT	CASSLTGAGNTIYF
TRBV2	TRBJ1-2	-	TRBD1	TGTGCCAGCAGGAAGACAGGGACGGATGGCTACACCTTC	CASRKTGTDGYTF
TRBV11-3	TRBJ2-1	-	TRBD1	TGTGCCAGCAGCCGGGGACAGGGAAGGGATTACAATGAGCAGTTCTTC	CASSRGQGRDYNEQFF
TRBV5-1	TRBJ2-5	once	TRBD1	TGCGCCAGCAGCTTGGCGAGGTTTGGTGGGACAGGTCCAGAGACCCAGTACTTC	CASSLARFGGTGPETQYF
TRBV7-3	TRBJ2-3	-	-	TGTGCCAGCAGCCCCCCGTACCCCCGGGATACGCAGTATTTT	CASSPPYPRDTQYF
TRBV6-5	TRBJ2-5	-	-	TGTGCCAGCAGCCCCTCCCTTGGGGCTCGGGAGACCCAGTACTTC	CASSPSLGARETQYF
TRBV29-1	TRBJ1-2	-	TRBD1	TGCAGCGTTGTTCCTACAGGGGATATGGGCTATGGCTACACCTTC	CSVVPTGDMGYGYTF
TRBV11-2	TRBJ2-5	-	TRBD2	TGTGCCAGCAGCCCCGTTAGCGGGGGGGCCAGTGAGACCCAGTACTTC	CASSPVSGGASETQYF
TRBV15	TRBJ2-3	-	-	TGTGCCACCAGCAGAGGAGGGGAGGGCACAGATACGCAGTATTTT	CATSRGGEGTDTQYF
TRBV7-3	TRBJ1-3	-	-	TGTGCCAGCAGCCCGGACAGAGGAAACACCATATATTTT	CASSPDRGNTIYF
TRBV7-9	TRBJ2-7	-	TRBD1	TGTGCCAGCAGCTCCGGACAGGGCTCCTACGAGCAGTACTTC	CASSSGQGSYEQYF
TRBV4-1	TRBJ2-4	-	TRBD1	TGCGCCAGCAGCCAAGTAAATATGGGCTGGACAGGGGGGAACATTCAGTACTTC	CASSQVNMGWTGGNIQYF
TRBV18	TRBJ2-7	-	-	TGTGCCAGCTCACCTCCGAGTAGAGGTACCTACGAGCAGTACTTC	CASSPPSRGTYEQYF
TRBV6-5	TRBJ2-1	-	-	TGTGCCAGCAGTTACTCGGAGGTGGGGATTGAGCAGTTCTTC	CASSYSEVGIEQFF
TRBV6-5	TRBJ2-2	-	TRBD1	TGTGCCAGCAGTTACTCCGGACAGGCCATCACCGGGGAGCTGTTTTTT	CASSYSGQAITGELFF
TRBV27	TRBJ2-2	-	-	TGTGCCAGCCAGAACACCGGGGAGCTGTTTTTT	CASQNTGELFF
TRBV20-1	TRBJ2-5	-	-	TGCAGTGCTAGGAACGGGGAGACCCAGTACTTC	CSARNGETQYF
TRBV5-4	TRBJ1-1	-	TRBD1	TGTGCCAGCAGCCTCCGGGACAGGGAGGATACCACTGAAGCTTTCTTT	CASSLRDREDTTEAFF
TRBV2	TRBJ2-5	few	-	TGTGCCAGCTCCACTCAGGCTAGCTCGGTTGTGACCCAGTACTTC	CASSTQASSVVTQYF
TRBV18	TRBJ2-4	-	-	TGTGCCAGCTCACCACCAGGGGAAAGTGAAAACATTCAGTACTTC	CASSPPGESENIQYF
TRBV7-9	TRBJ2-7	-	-	TGTGCCAGCAGCTTAGAGGCAGGGGGGTCGTACGAGCAGTACTTC	CASSLEAGGSYEQYF
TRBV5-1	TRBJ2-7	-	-	TGCGCCAGCAGCTTGGCCCGCGAGCAGTACTTC	CASSLAREQYF